Below are 25 T cell receptor beta chains sequenced from a single sample in a study of breast tumors, draining lymph nodes, adjacent tissues. Breast cancer patients provided tissue from their axillary draining lymph nodes. MiXCR, applied by TCRdb to the multiplex PCR reads, yields one record per CDR3 protein. The sample shows some 150,000 distinct CDR3 sequences, approximately 20% of them seen only once. Input material: axillary lymph node tissue. These receptors were collected from a female donor with breast cancer. Some clones in this sample may be carry-over from other donors' samples.

This clonotype was seen many times. The V gene is TRBV19, the J gene TRBJ2-2; the D is unclear. The CDR3 consists of 14 residues. Germline V gene sequence: CDR1 LNHDA, CDR2 SQIVND (reference sequence). V was trimmed by 9 bases and J by 0 bases, leaving 11 bases between them. The CDR3 sequence: CASRRSANTGELFF. In nucleotides, the CDR3 is TGTGCCAGCAGACGGTCCGCGAACACCGGGGAGCTGTTTTTT.

At least ten counts were recorded for this clonotype. The rearrangement links TRBV5-1 to TRBJ1-5; D gene ambiguous. This CDR3 has 15 residues. CDR1 SGHRS and CDR2 YFSETQ come from the germline V gene. With 0 bases removed from V and 1 base from J, the gap between germline ends came to 8 bases. The CDR3 DNA reads as TGCGCCAGCAGCTTGGATCCCTCCAGCAATCAGCCCCAGCATTTT. Translated, it gives CASSLDPSSNQPQHF.

This chain uses TRBV5-1 with TRBJ2-1, with 7 nucleotides matching TRBD2. The CDR3 totals 15 residues. Trimming cost V 2 bases and J 7 bases; bases outside gene matches: 9. The germline gives CDR1 SGHRS, CDR2 YFSETQ. The CDR3 region has the DNA TGCGCCAGCAGCTTAGGACTAGTGGGATATAATGAGCAGTTCTTC. Translating gives CASSLGLVGYNEQFF. Drawing the rest from reference TRBV5-1 and TRBJ2-1, the complete variable domain is KAGVTQTPRYLIKTRGQQVTLSCSPISGHRSVSWYQQTPGQGLQFLFEYFSETQRNKGNFPGRFSGRQFSNSRSEMNVSTLELGDSALYLCASSLGLVGYNEQFFGPGTRLTVL.

J is TRBJ1-1 and V is TRBV6-6, with D perhaps TRBD1 (5 bases). The CDR3 has 16 residues. With 5 bases removed from V and 0 bases from J, the gap between germline ends came to 16 bases. Germline CDR1 and CDR2: MNHNY and SVGAGI (reference sequence). In nucleotides, the CDR3 is TGTGCCAGCAGTGAACGAGTGGGGACGGTGAACACTGAAGCTTTCTTT. Amino acids: CASSERVGTVNTEAFF.

This clonotype was counted at least ten times. The chain links TRBV27 to TRBJ2-7, with 8 nucleotides matching TRBD2. CDR1 MNHEY and CDR2 SMNVEV come from the germline V gene (reference sequence). The length of the CDR3 is 14 residues. V lost 0 bases and J lost 3; bases outside the gene matches: 1. The CDR3 sequence is CASSLSGLDYEQYF. In DNA, the CDR3 is TGTGCCAGCAGTTTATCGGGACTAGACTACGAGCAGTACTTC.

This clonotype was observed at least ten times. The rearrangement uses TRBV28 and TRBJ2-2; 8 positions agree with TRBD1. The CDR3 length is 16 residues. CDR1 MDHEN and CDR2 SYDVKM come from the germline V gene. J lost 4 bases, V lost 7 bases, and 11 bases had no gene match. The CDR3 bases are TGTGCCAGCACCGAAACCGGGACAGGACCCACCGGGGAGCTGTTTTTT. Protein sequence: CASTETGTGPTGELFF.

This clonotype was observed a single time. At one end, the junction sequence differs from germline, possibly due to a read error. V is TRBV11-2 and J is TRBJ1-3; 7 bases line up with TRBD1. The CDR3 covers 15 residues. Germline V gives CDR1 SGHAT, CDR2 FQNNGV. The CDR3: CASRSTGTSGSTIYF. CDR3 coding DNA: TGTGCCAGCAGATCGACAGGGACCTCTGGAAGCACCATATATTTT.

This clonotype occurred many times. The V and J genes are TRBV10-1 and TRBJ2-7; 11 nucleotides agree with TRBD2. The CDR3 spans 17 residues. The germline gives CDR1 WNHNN, CDR2 SYGVQD (reference sequence). V trimming: 0 bases; J trimming: 5 bases; junction bases outside the gene matches: 9. CDR3 loop: CASSESTSGDSSHEQYF. CDR3 DNA sequence: TGCGCCAGCAGTGAGTCGACTAGCGGGGATTCTTCGCACGAGCAGTACTTC.

This clonotype came up a few times. This rearrangement joins TRBV28 to TRBJ1-5, with a tentative D call TRBD1 (6 bases). The V and J ends lost 2 bases and 3 bases respectively, with 17 bases between them. CDR3 size: 17 residues. The germline V gene has CDR1 MDHEN and CDR2 SYDVKM. The CDR3 loop is CASSLMDGGRPNQPQHF. In nucleotides, the CDR3 is TGTGCCAGCAGTTTAATGGACGGGGGGCGACCCAATCAGCCCCAGCATTTT.

There are many counts of this clonotype. The V gene is TRBV6-1, the J gene TRBJ2-5, with D maybe TRBD1 (5 bases). Between the trimmed V and J ends, which lost 1 base and 4 bases, there was a span of 7 bases. The CDR3 is made up of 13 amino acids. The V gene's germline CDR1 is MNHNS and CDR2 SASEGT. DNA of the CDR3: TGTGCCAGCAGTGAAGGGACACGAGAGACCCAGTACTTC. Translation: CASSEGTRETQYF.

Comment on this clonotype: A read error may be the cause here, since a much bigger clone is one base away. CDR3 sequence: CATSREDSDTQYF. CDR3 DNA: TGTGCCACCAGCAGAGAAGATTCAGATACGCAGTATTTT. The rearrangement links TRBV15 to TRBJ2-3; D remains ambiguous. The CDR3 sequence is 13 residues long. Germline V CDR1 and CDR2: LNHNV, YYDKDF (reference sequence). V was cut by 0 bases and J by 4 bases, with 5 bases left in between.

This clonotype was recorded at least ten times. V usage is TRBV9 and J usage is TRBJ2-1, with 13 bases that match TRBD2. The V gene's germline CDR1 is SGDLS and CDR2 YYNGEE. The trim removed 0 bases at V and 9 bases at J, leaving 9 bases unmatched. This CDR3 contains 17 residues. This CDR3 reads CASSVVGTSGNTVEQFF. The DNA of the CDR3 is TGTGCCAGCAGCGTAGTAGGGACTAGCGGGAACACCGTTGAGCAGTTCTTC.

V and J are TRBV28 and TRBJ2-7; the D gene is possibly TRBD1 (6 bases). The V end was cut by 4 bases, the J end by 3 bases, with 16 bases between. This CDR3 is 15 amino acids long. In germline, CDR1 is MDHEN, CDR2 SYDVKM. This CDR3 is CASSSPTGINYEQYF. The DNA of the CDR3 is TGTGCCAGCAGTTCCCCAACAGGGATCAACTACGAGCAGTACTTC.

The sample holds many counts of this clonotype. J is TRBJ2-7 and V is TRBV18; 8 nucleotides agree with TRBD1. Germline trimming cut 2 bases from V and 3 bases from J; bases unmatched to any gene: 0. This CDR3 is built from 13 residues. Looked up from germline, CDR1 is KGHSH and CDR2 is LQKENI. CDR3 residues: CASSPTGGYEQYF. CDR3 DNA sequence: TGTGCCAGCTCACCAACAGGGGGCTACGAGCAGTACTTC.

As for this clonotype: A read error may explain this, as a much larger clone is one base away. V usage is TRBV30 and J usage is TRBJ1-3; no clear D gene. Germline CDR1 reads GTSNPN; CDR2 reads SVGIG (reference sequence). The CDR3 sequence is 15 residues long. The CDR3 nucleotides are TGTGCCTGGAGTGTACCGCGGCACTCTGGAAGCACCATATATTTT. It translates to CAWSVPRHSGSTIYF. Based on the CDR3 plus reference TRBV30 and TRBJ1-3, the full variable domain is SQTIHQWPATLVQPVGSPLSLECTVEGTSNPNLYWYRQAAGRGLQLLFYSVGIGQISSEVPQNLSASRPQDRQFILSSKKLLLSDSGFYLCAWSVPRHSGSTIYFGEGSWLTVV.

This clonotype was observed many times. The chain employs TRBV7-2 and TRBJ2-5; tentatively, D is TRBD2 (5 bases). The V gene's germline CDR1 is SGHTA and CDR2 FQGNSA. This CDR3 region has 15 residues. The V end lost 2 bases, the J end lost 1 base, and 11 bases lay between the germline ends. The CDR3 loop reads CASSLSGLGQETQYF. In DNA, the CDR3 is TGTGCCAGCAGCTTAAGCGGTCTGGGCCAAGAGACCCAGTACTTC.

This clonotype appeared many times. The J gene is TRBJ2-1, the V gene TRBV27; a possible D gene is TRBD2 (6 bases). Germline V lookup: CDR1 MNHEY, CDR2 SMNVEV (reference sequence). This CDR3 is 15 amino acids long. V was clipped by 6 bases and J by 9 bases, with 21 bases between them. The CDR3 bases are TGTGCCAGCAGACCCGCCAGCGGGTGGGGAGGTGAGCAGTTCTTC. Encoded protein: CASRPASGWGGEQFF.

The chain combines TRBV6-1 with TRBJ1-5, with 8 bases aligning to TRBD1. There are 15 residues in the CDR3. Germline loops: CDR1 MNHNS, CDR2 SASEGT. The ends lost 4 bases at V and 7 bases at J; junction bases unmatched: 9. The CDR3 loop is CASSAMQGANQPQHF. The CDR3 bases are TGTGCCAGCAGTGCGATGCAGGGGGCTAACCAGCCCCAGCATTTT.

In this sample, this clonotype turned up many times. CDR3 residues: CASSQDLGRETQYF. CDR3 DNA: TGTGCCAGCAGCCAAGATCTAGGCAGAGAGACCCAGTACTTC. The rearrangement uses TRBV4-2 and TRBJ2-5; D gene uncertain. Germline V gene lookup returns CDR1 LGHNA and CDR2 YNFKEQ. This CDR3 comprises 14 residues. Trimming took off 0 bases at V and 4 bases at J, with 9 bases between the two ends.

Note on this clonotype: This may arise from a read error, as a much more abundant clone is one base away. The genes are TRBV19 and TRBJ2-7; 8 nucleotides match TRBD1. The CDR3 spans 14 residues. CDR1 LNHDA and CDR2 SQIVND come from the germline V gene (reference sequence). The ends lost 4 bases at V and 4 bases at J; junction bases unmatched: 6. CDR3 residues: CASSRTGSTYEQYF. The CDR3, as DNA: TGTGCCAGTAGTAGGACAGGGTCAACTTACGAGCAGTACTTC.

Only a few counts were recorded for this clonotype. V gene TRBV12-3 or TRBV12-4 combines with J gene TRBJ2-1; TRBD1 matches 12 bases. The CDR3 has 15 amino acids. The trim removed 6 bases at V and 10 bases at J, leaving 10 bases unmatched. CDR3: CASSNRGQGAREQFF. CDR3 DNA sequence: TGTGCCAGCAGCAACCGGGGACAGGGGGCTCGGGAGCAGTTCTTC.

This clonotype was counted many times. This chain links TRBV7-2 with TRBJ2-5; 11 bases fit TRBD2. Trimming at V came to 1 base and at J to 3 bases, leaving 7 bases not matched to a gene. Per the germline V gene, CDR1 is SGHTA and CDR2 is FQGNSA. The CDR3 is made up of 17 amino acids. The DNA for the CDR3 is TGTGCCAGCAGCTTAGTCGGCCTAGCGGGAGGAAAAGAGACCCAGTACTTC. It specifies CASSLVGLAGGKETQYF.

Notes on this clonotype: It may be a read error: a sequence one base away is much more abundant. V and J are TRBV7-3 and TRBJ2-1; 9 bases fit TRBD2. CDR3 length: 15 residues. CDR1 and CDR2 from the germline V gene are SGHTA and FQGTGA. CDR3 protein: CTSSPRLAGFNEQFF. CDR3 DNA: TGTACCAGCAGCCCCCGGCTAGCGGGGTTCAATGAGCAGTTCTTC.

In its sample, this clonotype was seen many times. The rearrangement links TRBV20-1 to TRBJ2-7; D remains unclear. Germline CDR1 reads DFQATT; CDR2 reads SNEGSKA (reference sequence). The V end lost 0 bases, the J end lost 1 base, and 13 bases lay between the germline ends. The CDR3 consists of 15 residues. The CDR3 here is CSARDSGGKSYEQYF. The CDR3 DNA is TGCAGTGCTAGAGATTCTGGCGGCAAATCCTACGAGCAGTACTTC.

There are many counts of this clonotype. The rearrangement joins TRBV20-1 to TRBJ2-7, with 8 bases identical to TRBD1. CDR3 length: 14 residues. The germline V gene encodes CDR1 DFQATT and CDR2 SNEGSKA (reference sequence). After removal of 5 bases from V and 0 bases from J, the junction contained 6 bases not matched to a gene. CDR3 in amino acids: CSAEPGQDSYEQYF. In DNA, the CDR3 is TGCAGTGCTGAACCGGGACAGGACTCCTACGAGCAGTACTTC.